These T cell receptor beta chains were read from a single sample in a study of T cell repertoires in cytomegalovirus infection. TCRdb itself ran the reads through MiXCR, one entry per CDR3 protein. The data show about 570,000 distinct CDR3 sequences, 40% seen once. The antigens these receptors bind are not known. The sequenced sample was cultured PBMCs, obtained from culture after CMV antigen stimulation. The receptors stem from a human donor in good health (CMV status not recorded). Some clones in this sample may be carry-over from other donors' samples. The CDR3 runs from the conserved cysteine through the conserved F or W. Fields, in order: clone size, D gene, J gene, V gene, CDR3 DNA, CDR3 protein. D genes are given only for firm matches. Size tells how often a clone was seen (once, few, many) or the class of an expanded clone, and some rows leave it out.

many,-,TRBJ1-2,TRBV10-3,TGTGCCATCAGTGTCCAGCCTGATGGCTATGGCTACACCTTC,CAISVQPDGYGYTF
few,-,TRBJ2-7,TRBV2,TGTGCCAGCAGTGAAGAGGGGTCAGATTTCGAGCAGTACTTC,CASSEEGSDFEQYF
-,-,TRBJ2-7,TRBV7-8,TGTGCCAGCAGCTTAGTCCCAGGGTCAAGCTCCTACGAGCAGTACTTC,CASSLVPGSSSYEQYF
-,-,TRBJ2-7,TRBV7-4,TGTGCCAGCAGTGGGCCTAGGGGCGAGCAGTACTTC,CASSGPRGEQYF
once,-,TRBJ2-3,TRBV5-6,TGTGCCAGCAGCTACACACCAGATACGCAGTATTTT,CASSYTPDTQYF
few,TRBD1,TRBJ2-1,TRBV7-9,TGTGCCAGCGAGAGTTCCGGGACAGACCGCAATGAGCAGTTCTTC,CASESSGTDRNEQFF
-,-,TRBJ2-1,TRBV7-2,TGTGCCAGCAGAACGTCCACGGGGTACAATGAGCAGTTCTTC,CASRTSTGYNEQFF
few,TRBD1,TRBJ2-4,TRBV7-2,TGTGCCAGCAGCTTCCGGGACAGGGATTTGGAGAAGTACTTC,CASSFRDRDLEKYF
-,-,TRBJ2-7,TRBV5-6,TGTGCCAGCAGCTCCTTCGACGGTACCTACGAGCAGTACTTC,CASSSFDGTYEQYF
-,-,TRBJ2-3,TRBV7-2,TGTGCCAGCAGCCTCAGACCCCTCGAGGATACGCAGTATTTT,CASSLRPLEDTQYF
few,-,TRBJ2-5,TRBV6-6,TGTGCCAGCAGATACCGGGACCTCTGGGAGACCCAGTACTTC,CASRYRDLWETQYF
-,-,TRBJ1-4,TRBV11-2,TGTGCCAGCAGCTCCCCCGGGGGGGACGAAAAACTGTTTTTT,CASSSPGGDEKLFF
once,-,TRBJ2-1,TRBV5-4,TGTGCCAGCAGCTTTAGGGGGTCACCCAATGAGCAGTTCTTC,CASSFRGSPNEQFF
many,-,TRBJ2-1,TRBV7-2,TGTGCCAGCAGCTTAGGAGGTAGGAGGTTGTATGAGCAGTTCTTC,CASSLGGRRLYEQFF
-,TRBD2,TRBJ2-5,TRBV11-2,TGTGCCAGCAGCTTAGATCATCGTCAGGGAGGGGTCTACGAGACCCAGTACTTC,CASSLDHRQGGVYETQYF
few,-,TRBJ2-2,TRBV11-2,TGTGCCAGCAGCCCGCGTACGAACACCGGGGAGCTGTTTTTT,CASSPRTNTGELFF
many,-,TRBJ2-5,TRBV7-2,TGTGCCAGCAGCTTAGCGCGGCGTCAAGAGACCCAGTACTTC,CASSLARRQETQYF
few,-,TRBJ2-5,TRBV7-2,TGTGCCAGCAGCCTAGGGGTCCAGACCCAAGAGACCCAGTACTTC,CASSLGVQTQETQYF
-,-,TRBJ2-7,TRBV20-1,TGCAGTGCTAGGTCAGGGCTGGAGCAGTACTTC,CSARSGLEQYF
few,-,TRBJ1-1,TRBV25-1,TGTGCCAGCAGTGACCATGGGACGACTGAAGCTTTCTTT,CASSDHGTTEAFF
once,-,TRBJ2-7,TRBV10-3,TGTGCCACTCTGGGGGGTCCAAGGTACGAGCAGTACTTC,CATLGGPRYEQYF
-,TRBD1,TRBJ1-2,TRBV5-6,TGTGCCAGCAGCTTGGGGGACAGGGGGATTGGCTACACCTTC,CASSLGDRGIGYTF
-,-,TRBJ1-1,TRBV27,TGTGCCAGCAGTCCTCACGGGCAGCTGAACACTGAAGCTTTCTTT,CASSPHGQLNTEAFF
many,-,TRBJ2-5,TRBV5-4,TGTGCCAGCAGTGGGGGCTTGGGAGAGACCCAGTACTTC,CASSGGLGETQYF
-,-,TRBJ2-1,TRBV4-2,TGTGCCAGCAGCCAAGATTGGGGGGCAAGTGAGCAGTTCTTC,CASSQDWGASEQFF
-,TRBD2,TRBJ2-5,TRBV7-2,TGTGCCATCAGCCCAGGACTAGCGGGAGCGGGAGAGACCCAGTACTTC,CAISPGLAGAGETQYF
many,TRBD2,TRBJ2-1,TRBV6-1,TGTGCCAGCAGTGAATGGTACGGTAGCGGGGGCTACAATGAGCAGTTCTTC,CASSEWYGSGGYNEQFF
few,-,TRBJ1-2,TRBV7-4,TGTGCCAGCAGCTTACAGGCTTCAGGCGGCTACACCTTC,CASSLQASGGYTF
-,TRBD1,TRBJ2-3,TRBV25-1,TGTGCCAGCAGGACTATGGGACAGGTGGGCACAGATACGCAGTATTTT,CASRTMGQVGTDTQYF
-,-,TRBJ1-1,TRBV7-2,TGTGCCAGCAGCGAGCGACGGATGAACACTGAAGCTTTCTTT,CASSERRMNTEAFF
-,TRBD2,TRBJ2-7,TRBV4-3,TGCGCCAGCAGCCAACTCCGGGGGGGTAAAAACGAGCAGTACTTC,CASSQLRGGKNEQYF
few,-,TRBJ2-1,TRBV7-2,TGTGCCAGCAGCTTAGGTGGAAAAGCGGGTTGGGAGCAGTTCTTC,CASSLGGKAGWEQFF
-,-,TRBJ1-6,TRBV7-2,TGTGCCAGCAGCTTAGTTGAGGGTTCACCCCTCCACTTT,CASSLVEGSPLHF
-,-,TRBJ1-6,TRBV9,TGTGCCAGCAGCGTAGCGCAAGACTCACCCCTCCACTTT,CASSVAQDSPLHF
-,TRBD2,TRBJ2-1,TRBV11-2,TGTGCCAGCAGCTTAAGGGCCGGACTACTAGCGGGCTACAATGAGCAGTTCTTC,CASSLRAGLLAGYNEQFF